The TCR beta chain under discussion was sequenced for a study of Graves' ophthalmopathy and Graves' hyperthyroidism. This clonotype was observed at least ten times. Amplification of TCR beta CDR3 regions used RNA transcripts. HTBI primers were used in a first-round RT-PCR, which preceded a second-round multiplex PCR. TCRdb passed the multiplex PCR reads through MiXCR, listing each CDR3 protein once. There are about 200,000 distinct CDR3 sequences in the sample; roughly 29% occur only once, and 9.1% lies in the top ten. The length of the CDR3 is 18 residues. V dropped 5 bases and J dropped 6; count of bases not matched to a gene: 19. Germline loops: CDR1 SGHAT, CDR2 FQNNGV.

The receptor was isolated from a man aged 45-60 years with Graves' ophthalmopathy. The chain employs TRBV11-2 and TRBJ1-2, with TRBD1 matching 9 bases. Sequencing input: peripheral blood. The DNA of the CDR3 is TGTGCCAGCAGCCCCATGGGTGGGACAGGGACGCATCAGGATGGCTACACCTTC. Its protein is CASSPMGGTGTHQDGYTF.